The 27 T cell receptor beta chains in this list originate from one sample, sequenced in a study of Graves' ophthalmopathy and Graves' hyperthyroidism. The authors amplified TCR beta CDR3 regions from RNA transcripts. The workflow started with a first-round RT-PCR run with HTBI primers and then moved on to a second-round multiplex PCR. TCRdb itself ran the multiplex PCR reads through MiXCR, one entry per CDR3 protein. The top ten clones hold around 3.3% of a sample with hundreds of thousands of distinct CDR3 sequences, over 40% of them seen once. Material: peripheral blood. These receptor sequences come from an adult man with Graves' ophthalmopathy.

The chain is built from TRBV19 and TRBJ1-2; D not resolved. Trimming took off 1 base at V and 9 bases at J, with 9 bases between the two ends. Germline V lookup: CDR1 LNHDA, CDR2 SQIVND (reference sequence). This CDR3 contains 12 residues. The CDR3 is CASSIGGISYTF. CDR3 DNA: TGTGCCAGTAGTATAGGGGGAATCAGCTACACCTTC.

This clonotype was counted many times. The chain's CDR3 is CASSQDAPGGELFF. In DNA, the CDR3 is TGTGCCAGCAGCCAAGATGCCCCGGGCGGGGAGCTGTTTTTT. The J gene is TRBJ2-2, the V gene TRBV14, with D unclear. CDR1 is SGHDN, CDR2 FVKESK, per germline. The CDR3 covers 14 residues. Between the trimmed V and J ends, which lost 0 bases and 7 bases, there was a span of 9 bases.

The sample holds a few counts of this clonotype. The gene calls are TRBV4-1 and TRBJ1-1; D not certain. The CDR3 is made up of 18 amino acids. V was trimmed by 1 base and J by 3 bases, leaving 21 bases between them. The germline V gene encodes CDR1 MGHRA and CDR2 YSYEKL. This chain's CDR3 is CASSQVSGWEKRDTEAFF. The CDR3 nucleotides are TGCGCCAGCAGCCAAGTCTCGGGGTGGGAGAAGCGGGACACTGAAGCTTTCTTT.

V is TRBV24-1 and J is TRBJ2-3; D gene uncertain. This CDR3 is built from 15 residues. Germline loops: CDR1 KGHDR, CDR2 SFDVKD. Trimming shortened V by 4 bases and J by 6 bases, and 16 bases separated the two germline ends. The CDR3 coding sequence is TGTGCCACCAGTGACTCGCCCGCTCTAACGGATACGCAGTATTTT. Encoded protein: CATSDSPALTDTQYF.

This clonotype was seen many times. The gene calls are TRBV7-3 and TRBJ2-7; D might be TRBD1 (5 bases). Germline V gene sequence: CDR1 SGHTA, CDR2 FQGTGA. V was trimmed by 2 bases and J by 0 bases, leaving 11 bases between them. CDR3 length equals 15 residues. CDR3: CASSLLPDTSYEQYF. DNA for the CDR3: TGTGCCAGCAGCTTACTACCGGACACCTCCTACGAGCAGTACTTC.

This clonotype appeared once. This chain connects TRBV19 to TRBJ1-5, with 8 bases identical to TRBD1. The CDR3 has 16 amino acids. Trimming removed 4 bases from V and 6 bases from J; junction bases left unmatched: 11. CDR1 and CDR2 from the germline V gene are LNHDA and SQIVND (reference sequence). CDR3 nucleotide sequence: TGTGCCAGTAGTACCCTAACCGGGACAGGATCTCAGCCCCAGCATTTT. Encoded protein: CASSTLTGTGSQPQHF.

V gene TRBV10-3 combines with J gene TRBJ2-5; perhaps D is TRBD1 or TRBD2 (5 bases each). This CDR3 has 13 amino acids. The germline gives CDR1 ENHRY, CDR2 SYGVKD. Trimming cost V 10 bases and J 5 bases, with 17 bases left between them. The CDR3 region is CASQRDRRETQYF. In nucleotides, the CDR3 is TGTGCCAGCCAAAGGGACCGGCGGGAGACCCAGTACTTC.

This clonotype was counted at least ten times. This sequence joins TRBV9 and TRBJ1-1; 7 bases agree with TRBD1. V dropped 1 base and J dropped 2; count of bases not matched to a gene: 5. From germline, CDR1 is SGDLS and CDR2 YYNGEE. The CDR3 has 15 residues. As DNA, the CDR3 is TGTGCCAGCAGCGTAAGTCAGGGGGTTAACACTGAAGCTTTCTTT. Its translation: CASSVSQGVNTEAFF.

To note about this clonotype: The junction differs from germline at one of its ends, possibly a read error. The genes are TRBV9 and TRBJ1-4; D call uncertain. There are 13 residues in the CDR3. Germline V gene lookup returns CDR1 SGDLS and CDR2 YYNGEE. The CDR3 loop is CASSQGRVAGLFF. As DNA, the CDR3 is TGCGCCAGCAGCCAAGGCCGGGTGGCCGGACTGTTTTTT.

The V gene is TRBV15, the J gene TRBJ2-5; 7 bases align to TRBD2. The V and J ends lost 3 bases and 5 bases, in that order; junction bases with no gene match: 9. The CDR3 is made up of 15 amino acids. Germline CDR1 is LNHNV and CDR2 is YYDKDF (reference sequence). The CDR3, as DNA: TGTGCCACCAGCAGCCAAGACGGGGGGTTGGAGACCCAGTACTTC. This encodes CATSSQDGGLETQYF.

Remarks on this clonotype: Possible read error: a much larger clone is one base away. The chain employs TRBV19 and TRBJ2-7; D is possibly TRBD1 (6 bases). The CDR3 is 14 amino acids. Germline CDR1 is LNHDA and CDR2 is SQIVND (reference sequence). V dropped 2 bases and J dropped 2 bases, with 10 bases sitting between them. In DNA form, the CDR3 reads TGTGCCAGTAGTATACAGGGGATCGCCTACGAGCAGTACTTC. This translates into CASSIQGIAYEQYF.

This clonotype was counted many times. The rearrangement uses TRBV6-5 and TRBJ1-5; D is ambiguous. The CDR3 is 13 amino acids. V shed 10 bases and J shed 3 bases, with 13 bases lying between them. Germline CDR1 MNHEY, CDR2 SVGAGI. CDR3 amino acids: CANYAGPNQPQHF. The CDR3 nucleotides read TGTGCCAACTACGCCGGTCCCAATCAGCCCCAGCATTTT.

In its sample, this clonotype was seen many times. The rearrangement joins TRBV19 to TRBJ1-6; 7 bases align to TRBD1. CDR1 and CDR2 from the germline V gene are LNHDA and SQIVND (reference sequence). The junction had 6 bases not matched to a gene; V was cut back by 3 bases and J by 10 bases. The CDR3 length is 14 residues. The CDR3 here is CASSMDRRRSPLHF. The DNA of the CDR3 is TGTGCCAGTAGTATGGACAGGAGGCGGTCACCCCTCCACTTT.

The chain combines TRBV7-2 with TRBJ2-7, with D unresolved. The last part of the DNA fits TRBJ2-1 better; the J call may be wrong. CDR1 is SGHTA, CDR2 FQGNSA, per germline. This CDR3 has 15 residues. The CDR3 here is CASSFIPSPSYEQFF. DNA of the CDR3: TGTGCCAGCAGCTTTATCCCCTCACCCTCCTACGAGCAGTTCTTC.

This clonotype has just a few counts. The junction and the germline gene differ at one end; a read error may be behind it. The V gene is TRBV7-6, the J gene TRBJ2-2; weak D call: TRBD2 (6 bases). The CDR3 spans 15 residues. Per germline, CDR1 SGHVS and CDR2 FNYEAQ. Written as DNA, the CDR3 is TGTGCCAGCAGCTTGGGTGGCGGGAAGCACAATGAGCAGTTTTTT. Protein: CASSLGGGKHNEQFF. The variable domain in full, with the rest retrieved from reference TRBV7-6 and TRBJ2-2, is GAGVSQSPRYKVTKRGQDVALRCDPISGHVSLYWYRQALGQGPEFLTYFNYEAQQDKSGLPNDRFSAERPEGSISTLTIQRTEQRDSAMYRCASSLGGGKHNEQFFGEGSRLTVL.

This clonotype was detected many times. The CDR3 region has the DNA TGCGCCAGCATAGGGCGCGATCAGCCCCAGCATTTT. This translates into CASIGRDQPQHF. The rearrangement links TRBV4-1 to TRBJ1-5; D is ambiguous. Between the trimmed V and J ends, which lost 7 bases and 5 bases, there was a span of 9 bases. Germline CDR1 and CDR2: MGHRA and YSYEKL. The CDR3 extends over 12 amino acids.

This clonotype was found many times. V usage is TRBV5-1 and J usage is TRBJ2-5; the D is unclear. Germline loops: CDR1 SGHRS, CDR2 YFSETQ. V shed 5 bases and J shed 2 bases, with 10 bases lying between them. The CDR3 loop spans 13 amino acids. DNA of the CDR3: TGCGCCAGCAGGCAGAATTCACAAGAGACCCAGTACTTC. Translating gives CASRQNSQETQYF. The entire variable domain, with the rest obtained from reference TRBV5-1 and TRBJ2-5, is as follows: KAGVTQTPRYLIKTRGQQVTLSCSPISGHRSVSWYQQTPGQGLQFLFEYFSETQRNKGNFPGRFSGRQFSNSRSEMNVSTLELGDSALYLCASRQNSQETQYFGPGTRLLVL.

This clonotype was seen many times. The CDR3, as DNA: TGCGCCAGCACTGGACAGGGAGTTGACACCGGGGAGCTGTTTTTT. The encoded protein is CASTGQGVDTGELFF. V and J are TRBV5-1 and TRBJ2-2; TRBD1 aligns across 8 bases. The CDR3 has 15 residues. Germline V gene lookup returns CDR1 SGHRS and CDR2 YFSETQ. V trimming: 6 bases; J trimming: 3 bases; junction bases outside the gene matches: 7.

About this clonotype: One end of the junction is discordant with germline, which a read error may explain. The V and J genes are TRBV4-1 and TRBJ2-5, with a possible D match to TRBD2 (5 bases). Germline V gives CDR1 MGHRA, CDR2 YSYEKL. The CDR3 is made up of 15 amino acids. This chain's CDR3 is CASSQVGAVQETQDF. The DNA for the CDR3 is TGCGCCAGCAGCCAAGTTGGAGCGGTGCAAGAGACCCAGGACTTC.

This clonotype has ten or more counts. The chain carries TRBV9 and TRBJ2-5, with no clear D. Germline CDR1 and CDR2: SGDLS and YYNGEE. The germline V and J ends were trimmed by 4 bases and 4 bases, with 11 bases remaining between them. The CDR3 spans 13 residues. The CDR3 DNA reads TGTGCCAGCAGCCCCAGGAGCAGAGAGACCCAGTACTTC. This codes for CASSPRSRETQYF.

V is TRBV6-5 and J is TRBJ2-7, with 8 positions matching TRBD2. Trimming removed 4 bases from V and 3 bases from J; junction bases left unmatched: 8. The CDR3 sequence is 15 residues long. In germline, CDR1 is MNHEY, CDR2 SVGAGI. In DNA form, the CDR3 reads TGTGCCAGCAGTTCCTCTCTAGCGGGCCACTACGAGCAGTACTTC. It specifies CASSSSLAGHYEQYF.

This clonotype was seen a single time. The chain joins TRBV11-1 to TRBJ1-5; 9 bases map to TRBD1. Germline V lookup: CDR1 SGHAT, CDR2 FQDESV (reference sequence). This CDR3 has 19 residues. V was pared by 5 bases and J by 2 bases, with 16 bases of the junction left unmatched. The CDR3 sequence: CASSPEPGQGPYGNQPQHF. The CDR3 DNA reads TGTGCCAGCAGCCCAGAACCGGGACAGGGACCATATGGCAATCAGCCCCAGCATTTT.

The rearrangement links TRBV27 to TRBJ1-6, with 7 bases lining up with TRBD1. The CDR3 consists of 14 residues. V lost 6 bases, J lost 6 bases, and 5 bases stayed unmatched. Germline V gene data show CDR1 as MNHEY and CDR2 as SMNVEV (reference sequence). CDR3 region: CASRHGTANSPLHF. The CDR3 nucleotides read TGTGCCAGCAGACACGGGACAGCTAATTCACCCCTCCACTTT.

The sample holds a few counts of this clonotype. This chain joins TRBV19 and TRBJ1-4; 8 nucleotides match TRBD1. The CDR3 has 16 amino acids. Germline lookup yields CDR1 LNHDA and CDR2 SQIVND (reference sequence). V was pared by 7 bases and J by 8 bases, with 15 bases of the junction left unmatched. The CDR3 sequence: CASKGQEKKWAEKLFF. DNA of the CDR3: TGTGCCAGTAAGGGACAGGAAAAAAAGTGGGCCGAAAAACTGTTTTTT.

This clonotype was counted only a few times. The V gene is TRBV30, the J gene TRBJ1-6; D is unresolved. The CDR3 contains 13 residues. Germline V gene sequence: CDR1 GTSNPN, CDR2 SVGIG (reference sequence). Deletions cut 0 bases from V and 10 bases from J, with 10 bases between. The chain's CDR3 is CAWSVAGRSPLHF. The CDR3 region has the DNA TGTGCCTGGAGTGTGGCGGGGAGGTCACCCCTCCACTTT.

This clonotype appeared many times. This sequence joins TRBV4-3 and TRBJ1-1, with no clear D. Germline CDR1 reads LGHNA; CDR2 reads YSLEER. Trimming removed 4 bases at V and 1 base at J, with 10 bases between. The CDR3 runs 14 residues. CDR3 bases: TGCGCCAGCAGCCGATCGGGCCCGAACACTGAAGCTTTCTTT. Translation: CASSRSGPNTEAFF.

This CDR3 is CASRVEAGARTGELFF. For the CDR3, the DNA is TGTGCCAGCAGAGTGGAGGCGGGGGCGCGTACCGGGGAGCTGTTTTTT. The rearrangement links TRBV9 to TRBJ2-2; D perhaps matches TRBD2 (7 bases). CDR1 and CDR2 (germline): SGDLS, YYNGEE. The CDR3 has 16 residues. V was shortened by 5 bases and J by 5 bases, with 19 bases between the two germline ends.